This T cell receptor (beta chain) originates from a study of blood T cell repertoires in COVID-19 (dated by TCRdb to the early 2020s). General notes on the study: Samples from collaborators originated in the United States, Italy and Spain and spanned both the acute and convalescent phases of COVID-19. Sample metadata almost always included a de-identified subject ID, COVID-19 status, age in years and sex. Samples were obtained from the ongoing ImmuneRACE study (first 160 participants) and from 1,200 or so subjects provided by 6 global collaborators. Where available, HLA class I and class II types were taken from metadata supplied by the sample provider and were not determined by assay-based typing. Subjects who had been exposed to COVID-19, were actively infected with it, or had recovered from it provided the deeply sampled blood TCRbeta repertoires that made up the dataset. A freely available public database, intended as a resource for researchers studying the immune response to SARS-CoV-2, is where the repertoires were released. The material from the prospective study consisted of cDNA or gDNA derived from T cells, B-cell-depleted T cells, or PBMCs. Overall study outcomes, separate from this receptor: How much clinical and demographic metadata was included differed by source and by participant, and the metadata was provided uncurated.

The CDR3 holds 14 amino acids from the cysteine to the phenylalanine. Only the CDR3 region is kept as DNA, spanning 42 bases read in frame from base 1. The germline V gene yields ENHRY for CDR1 and SYGVKD for CDR2. Trimming takes 6 bases off V and 2 bases off J; junction bases not matched to a gene: 7. Only one count was recorded for this clone. No antigen is known for it. Base-call qualities are not available, and no considerably larger clone is one nucleotide away. Collaborating institutions collected whole blood in K2EDTA tubes following their own protocols. Collaborator samples were shipped for TCRbeta analysis as frozen whole blood, isolated PBMCs, or DNA extracted from either sample type. TCRbeta CDR3 regions were amplified from genomic DNA by means of the immunoSEQ Assay, a bias-controlled multiplex PCR. For the original study's pipeline: Nucleated cell counts per sample were estimated from amplification of reference gene primers within the assay. To quantify the absolute abundance of each unique TCRbeta CDR3 rearrangement, sequence reads were collapsed and filtered. For each sample, productive Simpson clonality was calculated as the square root of Simpson's diversity index across productive rearrangements. TCRdb obtained this table from immuneACCESS and retained in-frame rearrangements with V and J assigned. These tables miss some clones; where compared with another copy, unresolved V genes account for less than half of the shortfall, and the remainder is unexplained. That table gives V, J and clone size, and the DNA gave D and trimming. This sample holds 45,000 to 65,000 clones; roughly 84% were observed only once. The top ten clonotypes cover roughly 13% of the sample.

This chain is built from TRBV10-3 and TRBJ2-7; TRBD1 fits 7 bases in the junction. What was sequenced was peripheral blood. The receptor was isolated from a woman of 80 years or more with acute or convalescent COVID-19. This receptor carries the CDR3 CAIRDGTAPYEQYF. The base sequence is TGTGCCATCAGAGACGGGACAGCTCCCTACGAGCAGTACTTC.